The 19 T cell receptor beta chains presented below share a single source sample, sequenced in a study of blood T cell repertoires in COVID-19. Assay: immunoSEQ multiplex PCR; the TCRdb copy retains only in-frame clones and omits some. The data hold over 250,000 clones, with about 89% observed a single time. The sequencing input was peripheral blood. These receptors were obtained from a man in his fifties with acute or convalescent COVID-19.

The chain has TRBV20-1 and TRBJ1-1, with D perhaps TRBD1 (5 bases). Germline CDR1 is DFQATT and CDR2 is SNEGSKA (reference sequence). The V and J ends lost 4 bases and 7 bases respectively, with 10 bases between them. The CDR3 has 11 residues. The CDR3 spells CSATSGGEAFF. The DNA for the CDR3 is TGCAGTGCTACCTCCGGGGGTGAAGCTTTCTTT.

The rearrangement uses TRBV20-1 and TRBJ2-7; maybe TRBD2 (6 bases). Germline assignment: CDR1 DFQATT and CDR2 SNEGSKA (reference sequence). With 3 bases removed from V and 6 bases from J, the gap between germline ends came to 9 bases. This CDR3 has 11 residues. In nucleotides, the CDR3 is TGCAGTGCTAGTGCGGGGAGCGAGCAGTACTTC. It encodes CSASAGSEQYF.

This clone was observed a single time. This rearrangement joins TRBV11-2 to TRBJ2-5; D ambiguous. The V and J ends lost 5 bases and 1 base respectively, with 8 bases between them. Germline V gene sequence: CDR1 SGHAT, CDR2 FQNNGV. The CDR3 is made up of 13 amino acids. Here the CDR3 reads CASSQQFQETQYF. CDR3 coding DNA: TGTGCCAGCAGCCAACAGTTCCAAGAGACCCAGTACTTC.

For this clone: The same CDR3 is also encoded by other DNA sequences in this sample. This rearrangement joins TRBV5-1 to TRBJ1-1; 7 bases map to TRBD1. The CDR3 has 14 amino acids. V trimming: 4 bases; J trimming: 1 base; junction bases outside the gene matches: 4. Germline V gene sequence: CDR1 SGHRS, CDR2 YFSETQ. CDR3: CASSPDRPNTEAFF. The CDR3, as DNA: TGCGCCAGCAGCCCGGACAGGCCGAACACTGAAGCTTTCTTT.

The chain uses TRBV6-1 and TRBJ2-3; D not resolved. Trimming cost V 1 base and J 1 base, with 3 bases left between them. The CDR3 extends over 13 amino acids. Germline lookup yields CDR1 MNHNS and CDR2 SASEGT. CDR3 region: CASSEVGTDTQYF. CDR3 bases: TGTGCCAGCAGTGAAGTCGGCACAGATACGCAGTATTTT.

J is TRBJ2-4 and V is TRBV6-1; D may be TRBD1 (6 bases). V was clipped by 2 bases and J by 11 bases, with 7 bases between them. CDR3 length equals 11 residues. CDR1 and CDR2 from the germline V gene are MNHNS and SASEGT. In DNA, the CDR3 is TGTGCCAGCAGTGAACAGGGGCTTCAGTACTTC. It codes for CASSEQGLQYF.

CDR3 residues: CASSQGRGQLSGNTIYF. The CDR3 nucleotides read TGCGCCAGCAGCCAAGGAAGGGGGCAGCTCTCTGGAAACACCATATATTTT. The chain recombines TRBV4-1 with TRBJ1-3; 7 nucleotides align to TRBD1. CDR1 is MGHRA and CDR2 is YSYEKL in the germline V gene. V was clipped by 1 base and J by 0 bases; unmatched bases: 6. The CDR3 totals 17 residues.

The J gene is TRBJ1-5, the V gene TRBV5-8, with 11 bases lining up with TRBD1. V shed 5 bases and J 4 bases; nucleotides not matched to a gene: 5. Germline-derived CDR1 and CDR2 are SGHTS and YDEGEE. CDR3 length equals 15 residues. The DNA of the CDR3 is TGTGCCAGCAGTTGGACAGGGGGCTCGAATCAGCCCCAGCATTTT. As protein: CASSWTGGSNQPQHF. The full variable domain, in which reference TRBV5-8 and TRBJ1-5 provide the parts outside the CDR3, is EAGVTQSPTHLIKTRGQQATLRCSPISGHTSVYWYQQALGLGLQFLLWYDEGEERNRGNFPPRFSGRQFPNYSSELNVNALELEDSALYLCASSWTGGSNQPQHFGDGTRLSIL.

About this clone: The sample has other DNA sequences that encode this CDR3 too. V gene TRBV19 combines with J gene TRBJ1-1, with no clear D. The CDR3 loop spans 13 amino acids. Germline-derived CDR1 and CDR2 are LNHDA and SQIVND (reference sequence). Trimming left V 1 base short and J 1 base short, with 4 bases between. DNA for the CDR3: TGTGCCAGTAGTATAGGGGCGAACACTGAAGCTTTCTTT. Protein product: CASSIGANTEAFF.

This clone was recorded only once. This chain connects TRBV6-5 to TRBJ2-1; a possible D gene is TRBD2 (7 bases). Germline CDR1 MNHEY, CDR2 SVGAGI. The V and J ends lost 7 bases and 6 bases respectively, with 13 bases between them. This CDR3 spans 13 amino acids. The CDR3 sequence is CASNQGGGNEQFF. CDR3 bases: TGTGCCAGCAATCAAGGGGGGGGCAATGAGCAGTTCTTC.

The chain is built from TRBV5-4 and TRBJ2-5; 7 bases are a match to TRBD1. This CDR3 has 13 residues. J gave up 2 bases and V 3 bases, and 1 base lay outside the gene matches. Germline V gene data show CDR1 as SGHNT and CDR2 as YYREEE (reference sequence). CDR3 nucleotides: TGTGCCAGCAGCTCGGGACAGCAAGAGACCCAGTACTTC. Protein product: CASSSGQQETQYF.

The CDR3 DNA reads as TGCAGCGTAACTGCCATTTATAGCGGGGGGAGGGAGACCCAGTACTTC. Translating gives CSVTAIYSGGRETQYF. The chain uses TRBV29-1 and TRBJ2-5; 10 nucleotides agree with TRBD2. Germline V gene sequence: CDR1 SQVTM, CDR2 ANQGSEA. V was clipped by 6 bases and J by 5 bases; unmatched bases: 15. The CDR3 contains 16 residues. The whole variable domain, remainder taken from reference TRBV29-1 and TRBJ2-5, is SAVISQKPSRDICQRGTSLTIQCQVDSQVTMMFWYRQQPGQSLTLIATANQGSEATYESGFVIDKFPISRPNLTFSTLTVSNMSPEDSSIYLCSVTAIYSGGRETQYFGPGTRLLVL.

This clone showed up just a few times. The chain couples TRBV14 to TRBJ2-1; D gene unclear. Trimming cost V 4 bases and J 2 bases, with 12 bases left between them. This CDR3 spans 15 amino acids. Germline assignment: CDR1 SGHDN and CDR2 FVKESK. The CDR3 sequence: CASSRLLSPYNEQFF. CDR3 bases: TGTGCCAGCAGCCGACTTCTTTCCCCCTACAATGAGCAGTTCTTC.

The genes are TRBV27 and TRBJ2-5; 10 bases are a match to TRBD2. CDR1 is MNHEY, CDR2 SMNVEV, per germline (reference sequence). The V and J ends lost 5 bases and 2 bases, in that order; junction bases with no gene match: 8. The CDR3 totals 16 residues. CDR3 in DNA: TGTGCCAGCAGTCCGAACCTTAGCGGGGGGCAAGAGACCCAGTACTTC. Translated, it gives CASSPNLSGGQETQYF.

The V gene is TRBV18, the J gene TRBJ1-2; weak D call: TRBD1 (6 bases). CDR1 is KGHSH, CDR2 LQKENI, per germline. Trimming stripped 2 bases from V and 5 bases from J, with 12 bases between. The CDR3 contains 14 residues. CDR3 bases: TGTGCCAGCTCACCAATGGGGACACCTTATGGCTACACCTTC. It specifies CASSPMGTPYGYTF.

The chain recombines TRBV6-5 with TRBJ1-4, with a weak D call TRBD1 (6 bases). The V end was cut by 3 bases, the J end by 5 bases, with 13 bases between. The CDR3 sequence is 15 residues long. From germline, CDR1 is MNHEY and CDR2 SVGAGI. The CDR3 loop reads CASSYRTGFNEKLFF. In DNA, the CDR3 is TGTGCCAGCAGTTATCGCACAGGGTTCAATGAAAAACTGTTTTTT.

This sequence joins TRBV5-1 and TRBJ1-4; possibly TRBD1 for D (5 bases). The CDR3 covers 16 residues. Trimming removed 3 bases at V and 8 bases at J, with 20 bases between. CDR1 SGHRS and CDR2 YFSETQ come from the germline V gene. Written as DNA, the CDR3 is TGCGCCAGCAGCTCGCCCCTGGAGCCCGGGGGGGAAAAACTGTTTTTT. This sequence encodes CASSSPLEPGGEKLFF.

The CDR3 sequence: CASSTRGDAYNSPLHF. The CDR3 DNA reads TGTGCCAGCTCAACCCGGGGGGACGCCTATAATTCACCCCTCCACTTT. V is TRBV18 and J is TRBJ1-6, with D possibly TRBD1 on 5 matching bases. The CDR3 has 16 amino acids. Trimming removed 5 bases at V and 2 bases at J, with 13 bases between. The germline CDR1 and CDR2 sequences are KGHSH and LQKENI.

V is TRBV5-6 and J is TRBJ2-2; 7 bases map to TRBD2. CDR1 and CDR2 (germline): SGHDT, YYEEEE. Losses at the gene ends were 6 bases for V and 5 bases for J; bases not matched to a gene: 22. The CDR3 is made up of 19 amino acids. The CDR3 is CASTPQLGGFRGETGELFF. Here the CDR3 DNA reads TGTGCCAGCACCCCCCAGCTGGGGGGGTTCCGCGGGGAGACCGGGGAGCTGTTTTTT.